The 29 T cell receptor beta chains below all came from one sample that was sequenced in a study of early T cells in non-severe SARS-CoV-2 infection. TCRdb independently ran MiXCR on the 5' RACE reads; one entry per CDR3 protein. The sample comprises fewer than 35,000 distinct CDR3 sequences, about 4.6% of which are singletons, and 9.5% to 12% rests with the top ten. What was sequenced was whole blood. Every receptor here comes from an adult who was a healthcare worker with PCR-confirmed SARS-CoV-2 infection or an uninfected control (not recorded which).

This clonotype came up a few times. The chain has TRBV4-2 and TRBJ1-1; TRBD1 might be the D (6 bases). V was shortened by 0 bases and J by 4 bases, with 12 bases between the two germline ends. Germline lookup yields CDR1 LGHNA and CDR2 YNFKEQ. The CDR3 runs 15 residues. Here the CDR3 DNA reads TGTGCCAGCAGCCAAGATTATTCAGGGGCCACTGAAGCTTTCTTT. As protein: CASSQDYSGATEAFF.

In this sample, this clonotype turned up many times. This chain uses TRBV6-4 with TRBJ2-3; D remains ambiguous. The CDR3 runs 14 residues. The germline V and J ends were trimmed by 0 bases and 0 bases, with 4 bases remaining between them. Germline loops: CDR1 MRHNA, CDR2 SNTAGT. CDR3 coding DNA: TGTGCCAGCAGTGACTCGCGGAGCACAGATACGCAGTATTTT. Its protein product is CASSDSRSTDTQYF.

In its sample, this clonotype was seen a few times. The rearrangement uses TRBV29-1 and TRBJ1-4; D is uncertain. Germline V lookup: CDR1 SQVTM, CDR2 ANQGSEA. The V end lost 4 bases, the J end lost 5 bases, and 8 bases lay between the germline ends. This CDR3 is 12 amino acids long. In DNA, the CDR3 is TGCAGCGTTGGGGCACGGAATGAAAAACTGTTTTTT. Amino acid sequence: CSVGARNEKLFF.

J is TRBJ2-7 and V is TRBV6-2 or TRBV6-3; 9 positions agree with TRBD2. The trim removed 7 bases at V and 1 base at J, leaving 5 bases unmatched. The germline V gene has CDR1 MNHEY and CDR2 SVGEGT. The CDR3 is 14 amino acids. The CDR3 is CASKVAGESYEQYV. For the CDR3, the DNA is TGTGCCAGCAAGGTAGCGGGAGAATCCTACGAGCAGTACGTC.

This clonotype was detected many times. The chain joins TRBV5-6 to TRBJ2-5, with TRBD1 as a possible D gene (7 bases). The CDR3 has 13 residues. Trimming shortened V by 1 base and J by 5 bases, and 9 bases separated the two germline ends. Germline CDR1 is SGHDT and CDR2 is YYEEEE. The CDR3 bases are TGTGCCAGCAGCTTGCCAGGGGGGGAGACCCAGTACTTC. It codes for CASSLPGGETQYF.

The V and J genes are TRBV7-9 and TRBJ2-3, with 9 bases fitting TRBD2. The CDR3 spans 17 residues. Germline values: CDR1 SEHNR, CDR2 FQNEAQ (reference sequence). With 1 base clipped from V and 2 bases from J, the junction kept 7 bases outside the gene matches. This CDR3 reads CASSLGSLAGATDTQYF. DNA for the CDR3: TGTGCCAGCAGCTTAGGGTCCTTAGCGGGAGCCACAGATACGCAGTATTTT.

This clonotype has a handful of counts. The V and J genes are TRBV5-6 and TRBJ2-7; the match to TRBD2 covers 12 bases. The J segment lost 6 bases and the V segment lost 1 base, leaving 8 bases of the junction unmatched. CDR1 and CDR2 (germline): SGHDT, YYEEEE. The CDR3 runs 16 residues. CDR3 in DNA: TGTGCCAGCAGCTTGCGGGGGCTAGCGGGAGGGCCCGAGCAGTACTTC. Protein product: CASSLRGLAGGPEQYF. Full variable domain (remainder filled in from reference TRBV5-6 and TRBJ2-7): DAGVTQSPTHLIKTRGQQVTLRCSPKSGHDTVSWYQQALGQGPQFIFQYYEEEERQRGNFPDRFSGHQFPNYSSELNVNALLLGDSALYLCASSLRGLAGGPEQYFGPGTRLTVT.

The V call is TRBV6-2 or TRBV6-3, the J call TRBJ2-7; tentative D call: TRBD1 (6 bases). Germline CDR1 MNHEY, CDR2 SVGEGT. V lost 5 bases, J lost 6 bases, and 14 bases lay in between. The CDR3 covers 13 residues. In nucleotides, the CDR3 is TGTGCCAGCAGTCAGGGGTTTAGCCGCGAGCAGTACGTC. It codes for CASSQGFSREQYV.

This clonotype has a handful of counts. The chain carries TRBV20-1 and TRBJ2-1; the match to TRBD2 covers 13 bases. CDR1 and CDR2 (germline): DFQATT, SNEGSKA (reference sequence). This CDR3 contains 15 residues. Trimming at V came to 3 bases and at J to 5 bases, leaving 4 bases not matched to a gene. The CDR3 region is CSARTGTSGNNEQFF. The CDR3 DNA reads TGCAGTGCTAGGACCGGGACTAGCGGGAACAATGAGCAGTTCTTC.

This clonotype was recorded many times. This sequence joins TRBV6-4 and TRBJ1-6; D is perhaps TRBD1 (5 bases). This CDR3 contains 14 residues. The V end was cut by 6 bases, the J end by 5 bases, with 11 bases between. Germline CDR1 reads MRHNA; CDR2 reads SNTAGT. Here the CDR3 DNA reads TGTGCCAGCAGCCCGACAGATCATAATTCACCCCTCCACTTT. Translation gives CASSPTDHNSPLHF.

This clonotype was detected many times. The chain has TRBV27 and TRBJ1-6; D is ambiguous. The CDR3 has 15 residues. Germline V gives CDR1 MNHEY, CDR2 SMNVEV (reference sequence). The V gene lost 6 bases and the J gene lost 0 bases, with 9 bases spanning the gap. The CDR3 is CASRSGNSYNSPLHF. The CDR3 nucleotides are TGTGCCAGCAGGTCCGGTAACTCCTATAATTCACCCCTCCACTTT.

This clonotype has ten or more counts. The chain uses TRBV2 and TRBJ2-2; TRBD2 might be the D (6 bases). CDR1 is SNHLY, CDR2 FYNNEI, per germline. The CDR3 spans 17 residues. V lost 6 bases and J 3 bases, leaving 20 bases between the germline ends. The CDR3 nucleotides read TGTGCCAGCAGGGGACTTAGACTAGGACTTTACACCGGGGAGCTGTTTTTT. The encoded protein is CASRGLRLGLYTGELFF.

This clonotype showed up many times. V usage is TRBV5-6 and J usage is TRBJ1-6; TRBD1 aligns across 10 bases. With 0 bases clipped from V and 9 bases from J, the junction kept 0 bases outside the gene matches. The CDR3 spans 14 residues. Germline loops: CDR1 SGHDT, CDR2 YYEEEE. Written as DNA, the CDR3 is TGTGCCAGCAGCTTGGGGGACAGGGGTTCACCCCTCCACTTT. Its protein is CASSLGDRGSPLHF.

This clonotype was seen ten or more times. The chain is built from TRBV6-2 or TRBV6-3 and TRBJ1-6, with D tentatively TRBD1 (6 bases). This CDR3 is built from 15 residues. Germline V gives CDR1 MNHEY, CDR2 SVGEGT. V shed 6 bases and J shed 6 bases, with 15 bases lying between them. As DNA, the CDR3 is TGTGCCAGCAGGGATTGGACAGAATTTAATTCACCCCTCCACTTT. Its protein is CASRDWTEFNSPLHF.

Many counts were recorded for this clonotype. The chain combines TRBV6-2 or TRBV6-3 with TRBJ1-5; 8 bases fit TRBD1. The ends lost 6 bases at V and 7 bases at J; junction bases unmatched: 11. Germline CDR1 and CDR2: MNHEY and SVGEGT. The CDR3 extends over 15 amino acids. CDR3 nucleotides: TGTGCCAGCAGCGCTACACAGGGGGGTGGCCAGCCCCAGCATTTT. Translation: CASSATQGGGQPQHF.

This clonotype has at least ten counts. The V call is TRBV29-1, the J call TRBJ2-3, with 7 bases matching TRBD1. The junction had 10 bases not matched to a gene; V was cut back by 4 bases and J by 3 bases. Germline CDR1 is SQVTM and CDR2 is ANQGSEA. This CDR3 region has 15 residues. The CDR3 region is CSVAVQGLVTDTQYF. DNA for the CDR3: TGCAGCGTTGCCGTACAGGGGTTAGTGACAGATACGCAGTATTTT.

This clonotype has at least ten counts. The rearrangement uses TRBV2 and TRBJ2-5; D is uncertain. CDR1 is SNHLY and CDR2 is FYNNEI in the germline V gene. With 2 bases removed from V and 5 bases from J, the gap between germline ends came to 6 bases. The CDR3 is made up of 12 amino acids. The CDR3 nucleotides read TGTGCCAGCAGTGAATCGCTGGAGACCCAGTACTTC. The encoded protein is CASSESLETQYF.

There are many counts of this clonotype. The V and J genes are TRBV20-1 and TRBJ1-5; a possible D gene is TRBD1 (6 bases). CDR1 and CDR2 (germline): DFQATT, SNEGSKA (reference sequence). The V end lost 5 bases, the J end lost 9 bases, and 14 bases lay between the germline ends. CDR3 length: 12 residues. The chain's CDR3 is CSAPGVLGPQHF. The CDR3 DNA reads as TGCAGTGCTCCAGGGGTTCTGGGGCCCCAGCATTTT.

This clonotype came up many times. The rearrangement uses TRBV6-2 or TRBV6-3 and TRBJ1-5; D unresolved. This CDR3 is built from 13 residues. In germline, CDR1 is MNHEY, CDR2 SVGEGT. V lost 11 bases and J lost 2, with 13 bases in between. In DNA form, the CDR3 reads TGTGCCGCCCAACGGGATGGCAATCAGCCCCAGCATTTT. It specifies CAAQRDGNQPQHF.

This clonotype came up many times. V is TRBV20-1 and J is TRBJ1-5; 8 bases align to TRBD1. CDR3 length: 18 residues. Per the germline V gene, CDR1 is DFQATT and CDR2 is SNEGSKA (reference sequence). J was trimmed by 5 bases and V by 0 bases; bases with no gene match: 15. This CDR3 is CSARDTSRTGRADQPQHF. In nucleotides, the CDR3 is TGCAGTGCTAGAGATACGTCCAGGACAGGGAGGGCGGATCAGCCCCAGCATTTT.

This clonotype was recorded at least ten times. The rearrangement links TRBV29-1 to TRBJ2-5, with a possible D match to TRBD2 (5 bases). The germline V gene encodes CDR1 SQVTM and CDR2 ANQGSEA. V lost 7 bases, J lost 4 bases, and 13 bases lay in between. The CDR3 is made up of 12 amino acids. In nucleotides, the CDR3 is TGCAGCGATCTAACTAGTGGAGAGACCCAGTACTTC. Translating gives CSDLTSGETQYF.

The rearrangement joins TRBV10-3 to TRBJ2-7; possibly TRBD1 for D (6 bases). This CDR3 is 16 amino acids long. V lost 2 bases, J lost 0 bases, and 14 bases lay in between. Germline values: CDR1 ENHRY, CDR2 SYGVKD. CDR3 nucleotides: TGTGCCATCAGTGAGGAGGGGGAGTGGGTCTCCTACGAGCAGTACTTC. Translation gives CAISEEGEWVSYEQYF.

This clonotype was observed at least ten times. V usage is TRBV7-8 and J usage is TRBJ2-2; the D is unclear. The CDR3 contains 14 residues. The germline V and J ends were trimmed by 6 bases and 4 bases, with 12 bases remaining between them. Per the germline V gene, CDR1 is SGHVS and CDR2 is FQNEAQ. CDR3 loop: CASRRGSGTGELFF. CDR3 nucleotide sequence: TGTGCCAGCAGACGAGGATCGGGCACCGGGGAGCTGTTTTTT.

This clonotype came up many times. This sequence joins TRBV15 and TRBJ2-7; D gene ambiguous. Germline assignment: CDR1 LNHNV and CDR2 YYDKDF (reference sequence). The CDR3 is made up of 16 amino acids. V was cut by 0 bases and J by 2 bases, with 14 bases left in between. The CDR3 protein is CATSRDQTATTYEQYF. In DNA, the CDR3 is TGTGCCACCAGCAGAGATCAGACGGCAACTACCTACGAGCAGTACTTC.

This chain uses TRBV4-3 with TRBJ2-4, with a weak D call TRBD1 (6 bases). With 0 bases removed from V and 5 bases from J, the gap between germline ends came to 17 bases. This CDR3 spans 17 amino acids. In germline, CDR1 is LGHNA, CDR2 YSLEER. Here the CDR3 reads CASSQDTLDSLENIQYF. The CDR3 bases are TGCGCCAGCAGCCAAGATACCTTGGACAGTTTGGAAAACATTCAGTACTTC.

This clonotype was found many times. The rearrangement uses TRBV18 and TRBJ1-1, with TRBD1 as a possible D gene (5 bases). Germline lookup yields CDR1 KGHSH and CDR2 LQKENI. The CDR3 spans 14 residues. With 4 bases removed from V and 1 base from J, the gap between germline ends came to 10 bases. CDR3 coding DNA: TGTGCCAGCTCACGAATCGGGGCGAACACTGAAGCTTTCTTT. It translates to CASSRIGANTEAFF.

This clonotype has ten or more counts. CDR3 sequence (DNA): TGTGCCAGCAGCCAATTGGGATTTAACACTGAAGCTTTCTTT. It encodes CASSQLGFNTEAFF. The chain recombines TRBV16 with TRBJ1-1, with D uncertain. The CDR3 extends over 14 amino acids. Germline V lookup: CDR1 KGHSY, CDR2 FQNENV. Trimming took 1 base from V and 2 from J, leaving 8 bases between them.

The rearrangement links TRBV13 to TRBJ2-1, with TRBD2 matching over 10 bases. This CDR3 region has 13 residues. Trimming took 5 bases from V and 9 from J; bases not matched to a gene: 4. Germline V gene data show CDR1 as PRHDT and CDR2 as FYEKMQ (reference sequence). CDR3 protein: CASSQRTSGEQFF. The CDR3 DNA is TGTGCCAGCAGCCAAAGGACTAGCGGTGAGCAGTTCTTC.

This clonotype was recorded many times. The CDR3 DNA reads as TGCAGCGTTGATAAAGGAGGGCCAGGAGAGACCCAGTACTTC. Translation: CSVDKGGPGETQYF. The chain couples TRBV29-1 to TRBJ2-5; tentative D call: TRBD2 (6 bases). Trimming took 3 bases from V and 4 from J, leaving 15 bases between them. The germline V gene has CDR1 SQVTM and CDR2 ANQGSEA. The CDR3 spans 14 residues.